A single sample gave rise to the 24 T cell receptor beta chains below, sequenced in a study of metastatic and nonmetastatic thyroid tumors (dated by TCRdb to about 2020). Before undergoing thyroid surgery, none of the patients had been given any kind of treatment. Libraries were made using PCR. For sequencing, an Illumina HiSeq 4000 was employed. Clones were called with MiXCR by TCRdb after fastp trimmed the public reads at Q25, and only in-frame beta chains were retained. This sample comprises tens of thousands of clones, more than 9.5% of them detected only once. The ten largest clones capture approximately 10% of the sample. Input material: blood. The receptors here all came from a female donor with papillary thyroid cancer or a benign thyroid nodule (not recorded which). Some clones in this sample may be carry-over from other donors' samples.

This clone occurred many times. The J gene is TRBJ2-7, the V gene TRBV6-1; TRBD2 matches at 10 bases. The CDR3 spans 15 residues. With 5 bases clipped from V and 4 bases from J, the junction kept 8 bases outside the gene matches. From germline, CDR1 is MNHNS and CDR2 SASEGT. CDR3 residues: CASSRPGLAYYEQYF. CDR3 nucleotides: TGTGCCAGCAGTCGACCGGGACTAGCGTATTACGAGCAGTACTTC.

This clone occurred many times. The chain recombines TRBV19 with TRBJ2-7; perhaps TRBD2 as D (6 bases). Germline V gene sequence: CDR1 LNHDA, CDR2 SQIVND (reference sequence). The CDR3 consists of 13 residues. Trimming stripped 1 base from V and 3 bases from J, with 7 bases between. Here the CDR3 reads CASSIAGGYEQYF. As DNA, the CDR3 is TGTGCCAGTAGTATAGCCGGGGGCTACGAGCAGTACTTC.

This clone appeared once. The V gene is TRBV5-4, the J gene TRBJ2-7, with D possibly being TRBD2 (6 bases). V dropped 0 bases and J dropped 1 base, with 20 bases sitting between them. Germline lookup yields CDR1 SGHNT and CDR2 YYREEE (reference sequence). The CDR3 runs 18 residues. CDR3 residues: CASSLACSGRILSYEQYF. CDR3 DNA sequence: TGTGCCAGCAGCTTGGCCTGCAGCGGGCGAATTTTGTCCTACGAGCAGTACTTC.

This clone was found many times. The chain combines TRBV19 with TRBJ2-7, with D tentatively TRBD1 (5 bases). The germline gives CDR1 LNHDA, CDR2 SQIVND (reference sequence). The CDR3 length is 17 residues. V lost 3 bases and J 2 bases, leaving 20 bases between the germline ends. In DNA, the CDR3 is TGTGCCAGTAGTATTGGGGCCGGGTCCTCACCTACCTACGAGCAGTACTTC. It translates to CASSIGAGSSPTYEQYF.

J is TRBJ1-4 and V is TRBV5-1; 7 bases match TRBD1. With V trimmed by 4 bases and J by 0 bases, 3 bases remained unmatched. Germline-derived CDR1 and CDR2 are SGHRS and YFSETQ. CDR3 length equals 15 residues. The DNA of the CDR3 is TGCGCCAGCAGCCCTACAGGGGCAACTAATGAAAAACTGTTTTTT. It translates to CASSPTGATNEKLFF.

At least ten counts were recorded for this clone. Other DNA variants within this sample encode the same CDR3. This rearrangement joins TRBV6-1 to TRBJ2-5; 11 bases agree with TRBD2. This CDR3 is 15 amino acids long. Germline CDR1 MNHNS, CDR2 SASEGT. V trimming: 4 bases; J trimming: 7 bases; junction bases outside the gene matches: 8. This CDR3 reads CASSAVAGGPSTQYF. The CDR3 coding sequence is TGTGCCAGCAGTGCGGTAGCGGGAGGGCCGTCGACCCAGTACTTC.

This clone has at least ten counts. The gene calls are TRBV19 and TRBJ2-1; 7 bases fit TRBD1. The CDR3 sequence is 16 residues long. Germline V lookup: CDR1 LNHDA, CDR2 SQIVND (reference sequence). V was pared by 4 bases and J by 7 bases, with 13 bases of the junction left unmatched. CDR3 loop: CASSTRQGLGKNEQFF. CDR3 bases: TGTGCCAGTAGTACAAGACAGGGTCTGGGAAAAAATGAGCAGTTCTTC. The full variable domain, with the rest looked up from reference TRBV19 and TRBJ2-1, is DGGITQSPKYLFRKEGQNVTLSCEQNLNHDAMYWYRQDPGQGLRLIYYSQIVNDFQKGDIAEGYSVSREKKESFPLTVTSAQKNPTAFYLCASSTRQGLGKNEQFFGPGTRLTVL.

V and J are TRBV6-1 and TRBJ1-2; perhaps TRBD1 as D (5 bases). Trimming shortened V by 4 bases and J by 7 bases, and 10 bases separated the two germline ends. This CDR3 contains 12 residues. Germline CDR1 reads MNHNS; CDR2 reads SASEGT. Here the CDR3 DNA reads TGTGCCAGCAGTGGTACAGGTGCTGGCTACACCTTC. Encoded protein: CASSGTGAGYTF.

This clone was seen many times. V and J are TRBV6-1 and TRBJ2-7; D tentatively reads TRBD1 or TRBD2 (5 bases each). CDR1 MNHNS and CDR2 SASEGT come from the germline V gene. Trimming cost V 5 bases and J 0 bases, with 14 bases left between them. CDR3 length: 15 amino acids. CDR3 nucleotides: TGTGCCAGCAGTCCGACCCCTGGGGGCTCCTACGAGCAGTACTTC. Encoded protein: CASSPTPGGSYEQYF.

This clone was seen many times. The genes are TRBV2 and TRBJ2-1; 9 nucleotides align to TRBD1. Trimming cost V 3 bases and J 8 bases; bases outside gene matches: 17. CDR3 length equals 18 residues. Germline CDR1 and CDR2: SNHLY and FYNNEI. CDR3 region: CASSEERTTGGHWDEQFF. Written as DNA, the CDR3 is TGTGCCAGCAGTGAGGAGCGTACAACAGGGGGCCATTGGGATGAGCAGTTCTTC.

This clone was seen at least ten times. The J gene is TRBJ2-2, the V gene TRBV19; 11 nucleotides agree with TRBD1. The CDR3 spans 16 residues. Germline-derived CDR1 and CDR2 are LNHDA and SQIVND (reference sequence). The trim removed 8 bases at V and 0 bases at J, leaving 5 bases unmatched. For the CDR3, the DNA is TGTGCCAGTGGCGAGGGACAGGGGGCGAACACCGGGGAGCTGTTTTTT. This sequence encodes CASGEGQGANTGELFF.

This clone was recorded many times. The chain joins TRBV20-1 to TRBJ2-4; D may be TRBD2 (5 bases). The CDR3 has 16 amino acids. V was pared by 6 bases and J by 1 base, with 19 bases between. Germline V CDR1 and CDR2: DFQATT, SNEGSKA (reference sequence). The CDR3 spells CSAEASTPGAKNIQYF. Written as DNA, the CDR3 is TGCAGTGCGGAGGCGAGCACCCCCGGGGCCAAAAACATTCAGTACTTC.

Concerning this clone: An end of the junction does not agree with germline; a read error may underlie this. The CDR3 protein is CASSLSRQCPYQQYF. DNA of the CDR3: TGTGCCAGCAGCTTAAGTCGACAGTGTCCCTACCAGCAGTACTTC. The chain couples TRBV11-2 to TRBJ2-7; tentative D call: TRBD1 (5 bases). CDR1 and CDR2 (germline): SGHAT, FQNNGV. The CDR3 length is 15 residues.

This clone has at least ten counts. The V and J genes are TRBV12-3 or TRBV12-4 and TRBJ2-7; 9 bases line up with TRBD1. This CDR3 comprises 14 residues. The V gene end was trimmed by 3 bases and the J gene end by 3 bases; junction bases not matched to a gene: 3. CDR3 region: CASSFRGQGYEQYF. The CDR3 coding sequence is TGTGCCAGCAGTTTTCGGGGACAGGGCTACGAGCAGTACTTC.

This chain links TRBV11-3 with TRBJ2-2, with a weak D call TRBD2 (5 bases). Germline V gene lookup returns CDR1 SGHNT and CDR2 YENEEA. V was clipped by 4 bases and J by 3 bases, with 9 bases between them. The CDR3 runs 14 residues. Here the CDR3 reads CASSYDGDTGELFF. Here the CDR3 DNA reads TGTGCCAGCAGCTATGACGGGGACACCGGGGAGCTGTTTTTT.

This clone was detected many times. V and J are TRBV6-2 or TRBV6-3 and TRBJ2-2; D unclear. The CDR3 loop spans 14 amino acids. Germline CDR1 is MNHEY and CDR2 is SVGEGT. Deletions cut 0 bases from V and 4 bases from J, with 6 bases between. Here the CDR3 reads CASSYSGGTGELFF. The CDR3 DNA reads as TGTGCCAGCAGTTACTCCGGCGGCACCGGGGAGCTGTTTTTT.

The chain carries TRBV7-2 and TRBJ2-3; D uncertain. Between the trimmed V and J ends, which lost 0 bases and 3 bases, there was a span of 16 bases. The CDR3 is 17 amino acids. Germline V gene sequence: CDR1 SGHTA, CDR2 FQGNSA. CDR3 in amino acids: CASSLAFTAWGTDTQYF. The CDR3 nucleotides read TGTGCCAGCAGCTTAGCGTTTACAGCGTGGGGTACAGATACGCAGTATTTT.

This clone showed up many times. This sequence joins TRBV28 and TRBJ2-7, with 8 bases that match TRBD1. This CDR3 is built from 12 residues. CDR1 MDHEN and CDR2 SYDVKM come from the germline V gene. Trimming took 10 bases from V and 3 from J; bases not matched to a gene: 5. The CDR3 protein is CATNRGSYEQYF. CDR3 nucleotide sequence: TGTGCCACAAACAGGGGGAGCTACGAGCAGTACTTC.

At least ten counts were recorded for this clone. V usage is TRBV7-9 and J usage is TRBJ2-2, with unresolved D. V lost 3 bases, J lost 5 bases, and 10 bases lay in between. There are 14 residues in the CDR3. Germline V lookup: CDR1 SEHNR, CDR2 FQNEAQ (reference sequence). CDR3 nucleotide sequence: TGTGCCAGCAGCTTCACCCGCCGGACCGGGGAGCTGTTTTTT. Its translation is CASSFTRRTGELFF.

A few counts support this clone. A much larger clone sits a single nucleotide away, making a read error possible. Other DNA sequences within the sample encode an identical CDR3. V is TRBV9 and J is TRBJ2-2, with 9 bases aligning to TRBD1. The CDR3 is made up of 14 amino acids. Germline V lookup: CDR1 SGDLS, CDR2 YYNGEE. Trimming removed 1 base from V and 14 bases from J; junction bases left unmatched: 9. The CDR3 region is CASSVSGTGRALFF. Written as DNA, the CDR3 is TGTGCCAGCAGCGTATCAGGGACAGGGCGAGCACTGTTTTTT.

The table lists this clone with many counts. V gene TRBV30 combines with J gene TRBJ2-7; D gene ambiguous. This CDR3 comprises 13 residues. Trimming stripped 3 bases from V and 3 bases from J, with 12 bases between. Germline CDR1 and CDR2: GTSNPN and SVGIG (reference sequence). This CDR3 reads CAWSERSLYEQYF. CDR3 nucleotide sequence: TGTGCCTGGAGCGAAAGATCCCTCTACGAGCAGTACTTC.

The chain joins TRBV12-3 or TRBV12-4 to TRBJ1-2; the D is unclear. V was pared by 7 bases and J by 7 bases, with 13 bases between. The CDR3 is made up of 12 amino acids. This CDR3 is CASTSTPSGYTF. The CDR3 bases are TGTGCCAGCACCTCGACACCCTCTGGCTACACCTTC.

This clone showed up many times. The V call is TRBV5-1, the J call TRBJ2-3; D may be TRBD2 (6 bases). Trimming removed 4 bases from V and 0 bases from J, with 12 bases in between. The CDR3 runs to 15 residues. Germline V gene sequence: CDR1 SGHRS, CDR2 YFSETQ. The CDR3 is CASSTEGDSTDTQYF. The CDR3 DNA reads TGCGCCAGCAGCACGGAGGGCGACAGCACAGATACGCAGTATTTT.

This clone was seen a few times. This may be a read error, as it is one base from a much larger clone. The chain recombines TRBV19 with TRBJ2-3; weak D call: TRBD1 (6 bases). CDR1 is LNHDA, CDR2 SQIVND, per germline (reference sequence). Between the trimmed V and J ends, which lost 3 bases and 0 bases, there was a span of 19 bases. The length of the CDR3 is 18 residues. The CDR3: CASSMRQVTGTSTDTQYF. CDR3 DNA: TGTGCCAGTAGTATGAGACAGGTCACCGGGACGAGCACAGATACGCAGTATTTT.